This TCR beta chain originates from a study of beta chain features in type 1 diabetes. On this clone: The antigen is undetermined.

cDNA synthesis used the whole RNA isolate, giving expressed TCRB sequences. Naive, central memory and regulatory T cell samples averaged about 3.5 million reads. The protocol was immunoSEQ multiplex PCR, while the TCRdb copy is restricted to in-frame clones and leaves out a portion. The sample records hundreds of thousands of clones, 9.5% to 12% being singletons. General study results and limits: In all four CD4+ subsets, TCRB CDR3 length was significantly, moderately reduced in type 1 diabetes. Here, the possible influence of HLA type (on TCRB rearrangement) remained unresolved.

CDR1 and CDR2 from the germline V gene are KGHSY and FQNENV. CDR3 length: 15 residues. Trimming stripped 2 bases from V and 12 bases from J, with 20 bases between. The source of this sequence is a woman between 18 and 30 years old in good health. The chain carries TRBV16 and TRBJ2-1; D gene uncertain. The sequencing input was naive CD4+ T cells from blood. In nucleotides, the CDR3 is TGTGCCAGCAGCCAAGAACTAAAGCCCACAATGATGCAGTTCTTC. It encodes CASSQELKPTMMQFF.